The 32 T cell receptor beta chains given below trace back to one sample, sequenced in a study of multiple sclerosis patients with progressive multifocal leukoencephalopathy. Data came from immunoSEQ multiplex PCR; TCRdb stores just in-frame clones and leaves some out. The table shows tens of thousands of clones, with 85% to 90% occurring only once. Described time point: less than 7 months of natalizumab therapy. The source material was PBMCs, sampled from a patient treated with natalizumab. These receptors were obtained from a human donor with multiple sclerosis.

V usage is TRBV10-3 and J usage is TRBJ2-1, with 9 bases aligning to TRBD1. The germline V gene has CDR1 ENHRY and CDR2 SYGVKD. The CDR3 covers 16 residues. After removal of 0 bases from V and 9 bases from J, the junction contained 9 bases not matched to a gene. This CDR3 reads CAISESFRTGEGEQFF. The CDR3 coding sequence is TGTGCCATCAGTGAGTCCTTTAGGACAGGGGAGGGTGAGCAGTTCTTC.

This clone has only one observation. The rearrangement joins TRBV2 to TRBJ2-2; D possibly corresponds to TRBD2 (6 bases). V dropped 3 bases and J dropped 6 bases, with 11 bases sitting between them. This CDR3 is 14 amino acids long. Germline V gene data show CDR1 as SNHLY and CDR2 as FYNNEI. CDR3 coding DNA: TGTGCCAGCAGTGAGGCCGGGACTCCCGGGGAGCTGTTTTTT. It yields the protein CASSEAGTPGELFF.

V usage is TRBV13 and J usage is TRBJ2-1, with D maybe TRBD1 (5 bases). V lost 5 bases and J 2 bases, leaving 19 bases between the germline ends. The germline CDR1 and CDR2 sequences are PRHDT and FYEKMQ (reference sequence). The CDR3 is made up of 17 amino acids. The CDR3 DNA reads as TGTGCCAGCAGCGGCAGGGCGGTAGGCCCAGCCTACAATGAGCAGTTCTTC. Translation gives CASSGRAVGPAYNEQFF.

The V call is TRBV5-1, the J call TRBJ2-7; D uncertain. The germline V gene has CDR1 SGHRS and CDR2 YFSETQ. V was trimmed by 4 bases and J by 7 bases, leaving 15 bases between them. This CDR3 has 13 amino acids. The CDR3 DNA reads TGCGCCAGCAGCGGAAATCTACGTGGGGAGCAGTACTTC. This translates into CASSGNLRGEQYF. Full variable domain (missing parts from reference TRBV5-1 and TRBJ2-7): KAGVTQTPRYLIKTRGQQVTLSCSPISGHRSVSWYQQTPGQGLQFLFEYFSETQRNKGNFPGRFSGRQFSNSRSEMNVSTLELGDSALYLCASSGNLRGEQYFGPGTRLTVT.

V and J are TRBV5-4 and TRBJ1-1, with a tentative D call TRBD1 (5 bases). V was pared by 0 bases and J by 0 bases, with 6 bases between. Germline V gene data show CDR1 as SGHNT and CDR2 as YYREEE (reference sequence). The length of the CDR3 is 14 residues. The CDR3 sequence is CASSLGQMNTEAFF. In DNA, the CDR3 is TGTGCCAGCAGCTTGGGACAGATGAACACTGAAGCTTTCTTT.

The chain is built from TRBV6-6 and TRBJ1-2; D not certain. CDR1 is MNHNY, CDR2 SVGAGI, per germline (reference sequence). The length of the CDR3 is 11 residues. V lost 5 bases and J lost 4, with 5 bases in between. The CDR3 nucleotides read TGTGCCAGCAGTCGGGGCTATGGCTACACCTTC. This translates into CASSRGYGYTF.

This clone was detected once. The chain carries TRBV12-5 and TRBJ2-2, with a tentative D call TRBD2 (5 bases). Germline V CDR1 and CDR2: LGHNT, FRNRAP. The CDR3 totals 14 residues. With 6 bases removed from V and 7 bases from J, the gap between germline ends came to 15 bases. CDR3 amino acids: CASGLPQRNGELFF. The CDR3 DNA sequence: TGTGCTAGTGGCCTCCCTCAGCGGAACGGGGAGCTGTTTTTT. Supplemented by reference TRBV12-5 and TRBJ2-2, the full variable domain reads DARVTQTPRHKVTEMGQEVTMRCQPILGHNTVFWYRQTMMQGLELLAYFRNRAPLDDSGMPKDRFSAEMPDATLATLKIQPSEPRDSAVYFCASGLPQRNGELFFGEGSRLTVL.

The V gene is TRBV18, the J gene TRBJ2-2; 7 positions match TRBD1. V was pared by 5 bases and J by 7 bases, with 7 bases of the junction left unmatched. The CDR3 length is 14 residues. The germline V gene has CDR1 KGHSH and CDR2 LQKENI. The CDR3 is CASSYDRVGGELFF. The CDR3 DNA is TGTGCCAGCTCATACGACAGGGTTGGCGGGGAGCTGTTTTTT.

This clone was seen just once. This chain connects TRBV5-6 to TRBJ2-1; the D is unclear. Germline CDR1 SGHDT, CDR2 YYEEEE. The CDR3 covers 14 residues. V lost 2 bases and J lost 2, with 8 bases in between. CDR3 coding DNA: TGTGCCAGCAGCTTATGGCCTCCCTACAATGAGCAGTTCTTC. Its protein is CASSLWPPYNEQFF.

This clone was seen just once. In DNA, the CDR3 is TGCGCCAGCAGCCAAGATGGTGGTAGCGTAACCTACAATGAGCAGTTCTTC. Translated, it gives CASSQDGGSVTYNEQFF. The chain employs TRBV4-1 and TRBJ2-1; tentatively, D is TRBD2 (5 bases). Deletions cut 0 bases from V and 2 bases from J, with 14 bases between. Germline loops: CDR1 MGHRA, CDR2 YSYEKL. CDR3 length: 17 amino acids.

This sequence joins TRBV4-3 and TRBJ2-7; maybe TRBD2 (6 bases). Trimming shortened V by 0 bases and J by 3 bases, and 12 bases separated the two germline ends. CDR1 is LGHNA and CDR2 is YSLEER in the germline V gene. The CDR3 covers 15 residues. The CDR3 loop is CASSQDPGGYYEQYF. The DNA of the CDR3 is TGCGCCAGCAGCCAAGACCCCGGAGGGTACTACGAGCAGTACTTC.

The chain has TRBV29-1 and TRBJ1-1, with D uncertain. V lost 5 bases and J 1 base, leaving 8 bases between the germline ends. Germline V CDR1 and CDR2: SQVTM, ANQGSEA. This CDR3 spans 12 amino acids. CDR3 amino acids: CSVLRTNTEAFF. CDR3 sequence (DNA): TGCAGCGTTTTGCGGACGAACACTGAAGCTTTCTTT.

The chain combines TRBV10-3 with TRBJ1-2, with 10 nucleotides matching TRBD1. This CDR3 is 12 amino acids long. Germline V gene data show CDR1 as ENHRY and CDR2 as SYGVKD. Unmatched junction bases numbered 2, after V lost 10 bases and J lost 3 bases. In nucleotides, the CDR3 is TGTGCCACCGGACAGGGGGACTATGGCTACACCTTC. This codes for CATGQGDYGYTF.

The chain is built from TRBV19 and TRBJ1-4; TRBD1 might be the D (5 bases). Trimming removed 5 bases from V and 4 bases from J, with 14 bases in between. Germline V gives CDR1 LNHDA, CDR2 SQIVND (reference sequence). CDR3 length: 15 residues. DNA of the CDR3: TGTGCCAGTAGTGTCATCGGGGCCCTTAATGAAAAACTGTTTTTT. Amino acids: CASSVIGALNEKLFF.

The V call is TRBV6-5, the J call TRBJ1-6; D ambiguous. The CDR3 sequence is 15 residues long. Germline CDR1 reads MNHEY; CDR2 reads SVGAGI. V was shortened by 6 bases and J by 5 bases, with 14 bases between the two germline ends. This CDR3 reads CASRSVYGDNSPLHF. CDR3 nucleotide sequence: TGTGCCAGCAGGAGCGTGTACGGGGATAATTCACCCCTCCACTTT.

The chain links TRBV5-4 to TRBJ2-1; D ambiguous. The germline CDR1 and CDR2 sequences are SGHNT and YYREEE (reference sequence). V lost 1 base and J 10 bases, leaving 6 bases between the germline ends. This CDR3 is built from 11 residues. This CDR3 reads CASSLSGEQFF. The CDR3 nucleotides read TGTGCCAGCAGCTTGTCGGGCGAGCAGTTCTTC.

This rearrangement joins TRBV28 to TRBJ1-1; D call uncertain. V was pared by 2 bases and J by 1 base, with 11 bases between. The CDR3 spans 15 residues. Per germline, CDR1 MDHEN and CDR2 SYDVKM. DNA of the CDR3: TGTGCCAGCAGTTTACGGCCGGACGGGAACACTGAAGCTTTCTTT. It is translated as CASSLRPDGNTEAFF.

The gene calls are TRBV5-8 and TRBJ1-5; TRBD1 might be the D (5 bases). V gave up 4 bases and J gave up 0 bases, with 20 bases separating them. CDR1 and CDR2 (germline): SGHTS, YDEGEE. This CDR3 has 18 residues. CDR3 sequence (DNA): TGTGCCAGCAGCCTAAAAACGACAGCCACCTATAGCAATCAGCCCCAGCATTTT. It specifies CASSLKTTATYSNQPQHF.

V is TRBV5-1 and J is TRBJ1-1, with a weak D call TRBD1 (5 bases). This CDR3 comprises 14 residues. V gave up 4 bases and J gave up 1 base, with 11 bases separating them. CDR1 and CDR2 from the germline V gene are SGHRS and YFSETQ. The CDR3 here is CASSQSQGNTEAFF. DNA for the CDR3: TGCGCCAGCAGCCAGAGCCAGGGGAACACTGAAGCTTTCTTT.

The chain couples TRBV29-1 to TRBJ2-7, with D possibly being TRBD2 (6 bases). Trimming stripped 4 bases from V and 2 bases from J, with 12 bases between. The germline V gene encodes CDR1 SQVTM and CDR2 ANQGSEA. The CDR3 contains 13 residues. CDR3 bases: TGCAGCGTTGGGGGCGGGACCCCCTACGAGCAGTACTTC. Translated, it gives CSVGGGTPYEQYF.

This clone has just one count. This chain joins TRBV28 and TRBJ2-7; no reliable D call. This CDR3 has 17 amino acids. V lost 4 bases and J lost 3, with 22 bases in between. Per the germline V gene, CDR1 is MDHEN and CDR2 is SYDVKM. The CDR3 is CASSSMCAILENYEQYF. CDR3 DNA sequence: TGTGCCAGCAGTTCCATGTGTGCTATCTTAGAGAACTACGAGCAGTACTTC.

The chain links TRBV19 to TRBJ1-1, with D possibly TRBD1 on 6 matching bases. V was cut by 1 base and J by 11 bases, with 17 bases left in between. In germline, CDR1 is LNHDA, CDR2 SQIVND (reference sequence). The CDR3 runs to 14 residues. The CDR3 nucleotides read TGTGCCAGTAGTATAGCCTTAGGGGGGGCGTCTGCTTTCTTT. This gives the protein CASSIALGGASAFF.

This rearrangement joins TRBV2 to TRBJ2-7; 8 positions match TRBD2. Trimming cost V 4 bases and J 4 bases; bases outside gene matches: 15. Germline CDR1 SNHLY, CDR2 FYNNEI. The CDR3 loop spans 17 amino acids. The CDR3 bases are TGTGCCAGCAGTGGAGGGATCGGGCGGGGGGCCCAGTACGAGCAGTACTTC. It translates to CASSGGIGRGAQYEQYF.

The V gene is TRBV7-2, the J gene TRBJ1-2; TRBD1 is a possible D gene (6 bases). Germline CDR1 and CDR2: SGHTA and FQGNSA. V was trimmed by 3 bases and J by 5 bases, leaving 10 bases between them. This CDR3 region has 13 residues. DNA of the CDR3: TGTGCCAGCAGCTTTGGACAGTCGTATGGCTACACCTTC. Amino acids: CASSFGQSYGYTF.

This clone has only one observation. This chain's CDR3 is CARPHLGEGSNQPQHF. In DNA form, the CDR3 reads TGTGCCCGCCCCCATTTGGGGGAAGGGAGCAATCAGCCCCAGCATTTT. This chain uses TRBV5-4 with TRBJ1-5; maybe TRBD1 (5 bases). Germline values: CDR1 SGHNT, CDR2 YYREEE (reference sequence). This CDR3 contains 16 residues. Between the trimmed V and J ends, which lost 10 bases and 1 base, there was a span of 21 bases.

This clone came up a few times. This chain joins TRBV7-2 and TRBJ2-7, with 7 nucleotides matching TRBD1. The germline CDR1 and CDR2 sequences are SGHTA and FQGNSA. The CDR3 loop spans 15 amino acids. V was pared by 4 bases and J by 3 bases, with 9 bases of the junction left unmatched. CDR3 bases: TGTGCCAGCAGCTCCATGGGACAGAGCCTCTACGAGCAGTACTTC. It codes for CASSSMGQSLYEQYF.

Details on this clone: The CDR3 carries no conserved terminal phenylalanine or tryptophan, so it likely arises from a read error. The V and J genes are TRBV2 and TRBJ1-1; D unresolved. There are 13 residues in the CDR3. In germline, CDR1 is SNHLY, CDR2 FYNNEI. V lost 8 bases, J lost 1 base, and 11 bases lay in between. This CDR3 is CASYIVENTEAFL. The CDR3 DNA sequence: TGTGCCAGCTATATAGTAGAGAACACTGAAGCTTTCCTT.

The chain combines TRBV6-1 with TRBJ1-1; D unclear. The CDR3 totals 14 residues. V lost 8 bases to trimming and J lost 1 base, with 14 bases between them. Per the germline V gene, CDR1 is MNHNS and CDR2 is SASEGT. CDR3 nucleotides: TGTGCCAGCGATCGATGGGAGGGGAACACTGAAGCTTTCTTT. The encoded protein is CASDRWEGNTEAFF.

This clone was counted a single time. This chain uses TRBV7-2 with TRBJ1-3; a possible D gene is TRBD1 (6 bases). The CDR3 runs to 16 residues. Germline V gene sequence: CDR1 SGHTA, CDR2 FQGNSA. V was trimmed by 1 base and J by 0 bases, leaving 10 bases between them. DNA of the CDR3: TGTGCCAGCAGCTTAGGGGGGGCTCCCTCTGGAAACACCATATATTTT. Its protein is CASSLGGAPSGNTIYF.

The CDR3 bases are TGTGCCAGTGGGGAGGTCGGCAGGGCGAACGAGCAGTACTTC. Translation gives CASGEVGRANEQYF. The chain recombines TRBV19 with TRBJ2-7; D might be TRBD2 (6 bases). From germline, CDR1 is LNHDA and CDR2 SQIVND (reference sequence). With 8 bases removed from V and 5 bases from J, the gap between germline ends came to 19 bases. The CDR3 length is 14 residues. The variable domain in full, with the rest retrieved from reference TRBV19 and TRBJ2-7, is DGGITQSPKYLFRKEGQNVTLSCEQNLNHDAMYWYRQDPGQGLRLIYYSQIVNDFQKGDIAEGYSVSREKKESFPLTVTSAQKNPTAFYLCASGEVGRANEQYFGPGTRLTVT.

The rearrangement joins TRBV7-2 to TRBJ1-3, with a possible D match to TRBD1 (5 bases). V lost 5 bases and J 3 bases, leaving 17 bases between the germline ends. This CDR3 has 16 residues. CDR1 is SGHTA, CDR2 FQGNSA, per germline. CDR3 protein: CASSLTPGRNGNTIYF. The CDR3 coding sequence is TGTGCCAGCAGCCTAACCCCAGGGCGTAATGGAAACACCATATATTTT.

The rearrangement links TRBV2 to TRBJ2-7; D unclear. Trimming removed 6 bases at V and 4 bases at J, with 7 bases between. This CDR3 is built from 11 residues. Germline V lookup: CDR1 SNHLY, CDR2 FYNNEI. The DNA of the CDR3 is TGTGCCAGCAGCGCCCAATACGAGCAGTACTTC. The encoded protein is CASSAQYEQYF.